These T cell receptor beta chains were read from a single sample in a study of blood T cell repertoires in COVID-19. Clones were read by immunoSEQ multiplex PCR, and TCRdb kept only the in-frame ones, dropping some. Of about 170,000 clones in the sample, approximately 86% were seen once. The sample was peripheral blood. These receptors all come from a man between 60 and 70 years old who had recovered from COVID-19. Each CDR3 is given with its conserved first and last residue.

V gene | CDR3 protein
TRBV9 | CASSVAITNYNEQFF
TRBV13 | CASSLQGLVAYEQYF
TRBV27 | CASSRAGGSYNEQFF
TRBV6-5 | CASTRVMDTEAFF
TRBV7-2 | CASSFDSGPGVEQYF
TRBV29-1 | CSVSSTGGNGAFF
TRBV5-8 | CASSLEYGDSFNSPLHF
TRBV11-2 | CASSFNPGTSSGGELFF
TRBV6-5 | CASSSFREGEQYF
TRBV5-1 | CASTSGQGYTF
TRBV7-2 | CASSSQGRGNRNSPLHF
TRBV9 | CASSVATWTGDYGYTF
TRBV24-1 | CATSDGTGSYTF
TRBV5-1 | CASSLAAGIRDSPLHF
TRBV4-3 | CASSQDSSRGNEQFF
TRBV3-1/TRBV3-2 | CASSPSGGLPSYEQYF
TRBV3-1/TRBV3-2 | CASSQEFAEAFF
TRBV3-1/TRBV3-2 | CASSPQLTTEKLFF
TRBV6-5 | CASSYSSRDRGSAFF
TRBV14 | CASSQPTGTGRGEQYF
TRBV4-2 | CASSQDTGAGANVLTF
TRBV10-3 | CANSDSNSYEQYF
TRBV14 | CASSQEGGRWQFF
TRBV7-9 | CASSYSRAGLTGNTIYF